This TCR beta chain is from a study of blood T cell repertoires in COVID-19. Study context: Samples representing acute and convalescent COVID-19 were sourced from the United States, Italy and Spain. Nucleic acid was either cDNA or gDNA, and it came from T cells, B-cell-depleted T cells, or PBMCs.

Germline CDR1 and CDR2: MNHEY and SVGEGT. Trimming shortened V by 3 bases and J by 0 bases, and 6 bases separated the two germline ends. The CDR3 covers 14 residues. This clone was picked up one time. In the authors' methods: The authors estimated nucleated cell counts from reference gene primer amplification. Clones were read by immunoSEQ multiplex PCR, and TCRdb kept only the in-frame ones, dropping some. V and J calls and clone size are copied from that table; D and trimming were computed from the DNA. This table holds around 200,000 clones, roughly 90% found once. Sequenced sample: peripheral blood. The rearrangement uses TRBV6-2 or TRBV6-3 and TRBJ1-5; D may be TRBD1 (5 bases). The TCR comes from a man aged 65-85 years with active or convalescent COVID-19. The CDR3: CASSYQGSNQPQHF. CDR3 bases: TGTGCCAGCAGTTATCAGGGTAGCAATCAGCCCCAGCATTTT.